Below, 31 T cell receptor beta chains from the same sample are listed, as sequenced in a study of shared clonotypes between healthy human individuals. Sequencing used immunoSEQ multiplex PCR; TCRdb keeps in-frame clones, though not all of them. This sample has approximately 340,000 clones, with around 67% found just once. Sequences were obtained from memory CD4+ T cells sorted from blood. As for subset: CD45RA-negative fraction. These receptors all come from a man under 40 in good health.

In DNA form, the CDR3 reads TGTGCCAGCAGCTTAGTTTCCCCGAACACTGAAGCTTTCTTT. It yields the protein CASSLVSPNTEAFF. This chain links TRBV7-8 with TRBJ1-1, with D hard to call. This CDR3 comprises 14 residues. Trimming took 1 base from V and 1 from J, leaving 7 bases between them. Germline lookup yields CDR1 SGHVS and CDR2 FQNEAQ.

This clone has a count of ten or more. This chain uses TRBV5-1 with TRBJ2-7, with 11 positions matching TRBD2. The junction had 8 bases not matched to a gene; V was cut back by 0 bases and J by 0 bases. The CDR3 is 18 residues long. Germline CDR1 and CDR2: SGHRS and YFSETQ. The CDR3 spells CASSLGTSGSLDSYEQYF. As DNA, the CDR3 is TGCGCCAGCAGCTTGGGCACTAGCGGGAGTTTAGACTCCTACGAGCAGTACTTC.

Comments on this clone: A much larger clone lies a single base off, so this may be a read error. V gene TRBV7-6 combines with J gene TRBJ2-2; weak D call: TRBD2 (7 bases). Germline assignment: CDR1 SGHVS and CDR2 FNYEAQ. This CDR3 has 16 amino acids. The CDR3 nucleotides are TGTGCCGGCAGCTCCGGACGGGGGGCGGGCACCGGGGAGCTGTTTTTT. Translation: CAGSSGRGAGTGELFF.

The chain recombines TRBV7-3 with TRBJ2-1; 7 bases line up with TRBD1. Losses at the gene ends were 8 bases for V and 7 bases for J; bases not matched to a gene: 8. Germline V gene data show CDR1 as SGHTA and CDR2 as FQGTGA. The CDR3 runs to 13 residues. The CDR3 coding sequence is TGTGCCAGCGGACAGGAGCCGGGTAATGAGCAGTTCTTC. Protein sequence: CASGQEPGNEQFF.

As concerns this clone: This sample also contains other DNA sequences that code for the same CDR3. The chain links TRBV5-1 to TRBJ2-2; possible D gene TRBD1, 6 bases. Germline assignment: CDR1 SGHRS and CDR2 YFSETQ. Trimming removed 0 bases from V and 2 bases from J, with 8 bases in between. The CDR3 sequence is 15 residues long. Here the CDR3 reads CASSLDRANTGELFF. CDR3 nucleotide sequence: TGCGCCAGCAGCTTGGACAGGGCAAACACCGGGGAGCTGTTTTTT. Supplemented by reference TRBV5-1 and TRBJ2-2, the full variable domain reads KAGVTQTPRYLIKTRGQQVTLSCSPISGHRSVSWYQQTPGQGLQFLFEYFSETQRNKGNFPGRFSGRQFSNSRSEMNVSTLELGDSALYLCASSLDRANTGELFFGEGSRLTVL.

The gene calls are TRBV11-2 and TRBJ2-5; possible D gene TRBD2, 5 bases. Trimming cost V 0 bases and J 7 bases, with 15 bases left between them. CDR3 size: 15 residues. The germline V gene has CDR1 SGHAT and CDR2 FQNNGV. The CDR3 here is CASSLEEGWSGTQYF. DNA of the CDR3: TGTGCCAGCAGCTTAGAAGAGGGTTGGTCTGGGACCCAGTACTTC.

This clone was seen ten or more times. This chain joins TRBV30 and TRBJ1-2; a weak D match, TRBD1 (5 bases). With 8 bases removed from V and 4 bases from J, the gap between germline ends came to 17 bases. The CDR3 loop spans 13 amino acids. CDR1 is GTSNPN and CDR2 is SVGIG in the germline V gene (reference sequence). The chain's CDR3 is CARQQGDSYGYTF. CDR3 sequence (DNA): TGTGCCCGACAGCAGGGAGATAGCTATGGCTACACCTTC.

The chain recombines TRBV19 with TRBJ1-5; D unclear. CDR3 size: 15 residues. CDR1 LNHDA and CDR2 SQIVND come from the germline V gene (reference sequence). The V gene lost 0 bases and the J gene lost 0 bases, with 6 bases spanning the gap. CDR3 region: CASSIDRHSNQPQHF. The CDR3 DNA follows: TGTGCCAGTAGTATAGACAGACATAGCAATCAGCCCCAGCATTTT.

The chain links TRBV4-1 to TRBJ2-7; D gene unclear. The V end was cut by 0 bases, the J end by 2 bases, with 14 bases between. This CDR3 has 16 residues. The germline V gene has CDR1 MGHRA and CDR2 YSYEKL. The CDR3 region has the DNA TGCGCCAGCAGCCAAGACGAGAAGTGGAAGACCTACGAGCAGTACTTC. This translates into CASSQDEKWKTYEQYF.

V and J are TRBV7-2 and TRBJ1-1; no definite D call. Germline assignment: CDR1 SGHTA and CDR2 FQGNSA. With 0 bases removed from V and 4 bases from J, the gap between germline ends came to 9 bases. The CDR3 contains 14 residues. The CDR3 protein is CASSLAPQVTEAFF. The CDR3 nucleotides are TGTGCCAGCAGCTTAGCGCCGCAAGTCACTGAAGCTTTCTTT.

The genes are TRBV7-8 and TRBJ2-2; the match to TRBD2 covers 8 bases. This CDR3 is built from 17 residues. From germline, CDR1 is SGHVS and CDR2 FQNEAQ. V was clipped by 4 bases and J by 4 bases; unmatched bases: 11. The CDR3 loop is CASSSRRFAGGTGELFF. CDR3 coding DNA: TGTGCCAGCAGCTCGCGCCGCTTTGCGGGAGGCACCGGGGAGCTGTTTTTT.

The chain combines TRBV29-1 with TRBJ2-3; 10 bases fit TRBD2. This CDR3 is 15 amino acids long. J gave up 5 bases and V 6 bases, and 11 bases lay outside the gene matches. In germline, CDR1 is SQVTM, CDR2 ANQGSEA. The CDR3 nucleotides are TGCAGCGTCTCAGATCTAGCGGGAGCTAGAGATACGCAGTATTTT. Translating gives CSVSDLAGARDTQYF.

The chain's CDR3 is CASSFTPRTGAFF. The CDR3 nucleotides are TGTGCCAGCAGCTTTACCCCGAGGACAGGGGCTTTCTTT. The V call is TRBV7-9, the J call TRBJ1-1; TRBD1 aligns across 8 bases. V trimming: 3 bases; J trimming: 11 bases; junction bases outside the gene matches: 8. From germline, CDR1 is SEHNR and CDR2 FQNEAQ (reference sequence). CDR3 length: 13 residues.

This clone was picked up one time. The CDR3 protein is CAIGQDPYEQYF. Written as DNA, the CDR3 is TGTGCCATCGGACAGGACCCATACGAGCAGTACTTC. This chain joins TRBV10-3 and TRBJ2-7; TRBD1 matches 7 bases. Germline V gene data show CDR1 as ENHRY and CDR2 as SYGVKD. V shed 8 bases and J 4 bases; nucleotides not matched to a gene: 5. The CDR3 is 12 amino acids.

The chain joins TRBV5-8 to TRBJ2-3; unclear D gene. Trimming took off 4 bases at V and 0 bases at J, with 6 bases between the two ends. Germline V gives CDR1 SGHTS, CDR2 YDEGEE. The CDR3 extends over 13 amino acids. The CDR3 sequence: CASSEDSTDTQYF. In DNA form, the CDR3 reads TGTGCCAGCAGCGAGGACAGCACAGATACGCAGTATTTT.

This chain joins TRBV6-1 and TRBJ1-5; D gene uncertain. This CDR3 has 14 residues. Germline V gene data show CDR1 as MNHNS and CDR2 as SASEGT. V gave up 3 bases and J gave up 6 bases, with 12 bases separating them. Here the CDR3 DNA reads TGTGCCAGCAGTGACACGAGAGCCCTTCAGCCCCAGCATTTT. Protein: CASSDTRALQPQHF.

V gene TRBV6-6 combines with J gene TRBJ2-1; 10 bases line up with TRBD2. After removal of 5 bases from V and 3 bases from J, the junction contained 4 bases not matched to a gene. Per the germline V gene, CDR1 is MNHNY and CDR2 is SVGAGI (reference sequence). This CDR3 has 15 amino acids. DNA of the CDR3: TGTGCCAGCAGTAAACTAGCGGGGAACTACAATGAGCAGTTCTTC. Translation: CASSKLAGNYNEQFF.

Turning to this clone: The junction departs from germline at one end; a sequencing error may be responsible. V and J are TRBV18 and TRBJ2-7; TRBD2 might be the D (5 bases). CDR3 length: 13 amino acids. Germline V lookup: CDR1 KGHSH, CDR2 LQKENI. For the CDR3, the DNA is TGTGCCAGCTCACCGCCTAGCTCCCACGAGCAGTACTTC. Translated: CASSPPSSHEQYF.

The chain recombines TRBV2 with TRBJ2-7, with a weak D call TRBD1 (5 bases). Germline CDR1 reads SNHLY; CDR2 reads FYNNEI. V lost 10 bases and J 13 bases, leaving 20 bases between the germline ends. This CDR3 region has 11 residues. The CDR3 DNA reads as TGTGCCACTCTATCTCAGGGCGTTGATTACTTC. This sequence encodes CATLSQGVDYF.

The gene calls are TRBV7-2 and TRBJ2-2; D is possibly TRBD2 (5 bases). This CDR3 has 15 residues. The germline V gene encodes CDR1 SGHTA and CDR2 FQGNSA. Trimming took off 3 bases at V and 4 bases at J, with 12 bases between the two ends. The CDR3 sequence is CASSFGLLSTGELFF. The CDR3 nucleotides are TGTGCCAGCAGCTTTGGACTCCTCTCCACCGGGGAGCTGTTTTTT.

The chain recombines TRBV6-4 with TRBJ2-1; D not resolved. The germline V gene has CDR1 MRHNA and CDR2 SNTAGT. Trimming left V 8 bases short and J 9 bases short, with 17 bases between. The CDR3 has 13 amino acids. CDR3 residues: CASAIDHSGEQFF. The CDR3 nucleotides are TGTGCCAGCGCGATAGACCATTCGGGTGAGCAGTTCTTC.

This sequence joins TRBV18 and TRBJ2-5; the D gene is possibly TRBD2 (5 bases). V gave up 4 bases and J gave up 7 bases, with 16 bases separating them. The germline V gene has CDR1 KGHSH and CDR2 LQKENI. The CDR3 totals 14 residues. The CDR3 loop reads CASSHSEAPVTQYF. DNA of the CDR3: TGTGCCAGCTCACATTCGGAGGCGCCAGTGACCCAGTACTTC.

The chain carries TRBV5-1 and TRBJ2-5; D remains unclear. The CDR3 covers 14 residues. Trimming stripped 4 bases from V and 4 bases from J, with 14 bases between. Germline CDR1 reads SGHRS; CDR2 reads YFSETQ. CDR3 DNA sequence: TGCGCCAGCAGCATCGACCACTATGCAGAGACCCAGTACTTC. This sequence encodes CASSIDHYAETQYF.

The chain couples TRBV6-1 to TRBJ1-2; possibly TRBD1 for D (5 bases). V was pared by 10 bases and J by 6 bases, with 18 bases between. In germline, CDR1 is MNHNS, CDR2 SASEGT. This CDR3 comprises 13 residues. DNA of the CDR3: TGTGCCAACACCCCCGGGGGGGGAGATGGCTACACCTTC. Translation gives CANTPGGGDGYTF.

This chain uses TRBV27 with TRBJ2-7; 8 bases map to TRBD2. The CDR3 has 16 residues. V trimming: 3 bases; J trimming: 1 base; junction bases outside the gene matches: 8. Germline CDR1 is MNHEY and CDR2 is SMNVEV (reference sequence). CDR3 bases: TGTGCCAGCAGTTTCTCGTCTAGCGGGCTTTCCTACGAGCAGTACTTC. As protein: CASSFSSSGLSYEQYF.

This clone was detected many times. This chain links TRBV10-3 with TRBJ2-3; 11 positions agree with TRBD2. Per the germline V gene, CDR1 is ENHRY and CDR2 is SYGVKD. The CDR3 contains 15 residues. J was trimmed by 5 bases and V by 9 bases; bases with no gene match: 10. The CDR3 sequence is CAITGVAGGVDTQYF. The CDR3 bases are TGTGCCATAACGGGCGTAGCGGGAGGGGTAGATACGCAGTATTTT.

This clone was found a few times. This chain joins TRBV28 and TRBJ2-1, with D tentatively TRBD2 (5 bases). This CDR3 region has 12 residues. Germline V gives CDR1 MDHEN, CDR2 SYDVKM. Trimming removed 3 bases at V and 12 bases at J, with 12 bases between. CDR3 nucleotide sequence: TGTGCCAGCAGTTTCCAGCGCCGGGGGCAGTTCTTC. This translates into CASSFQRRGQFF.

This clone was counted a few times. The rearrangement uses TRBV28 and TRBJ2-7, with 15 nucleotides matching TRBD2. Looked up from germline, CDR1 is MDHEN and CDR2 is SYDVKM. V shed 3 bases and J 3 bases; nucleotides not matched to a gene: 6. This CDR3 is built from 17 residues. The CDR3 sequence is CASSFRTSGRAYYEQYF. The CDR3 bases are TGTGCCAGCAGTTTTCGGACTAGCGGGAGGGCCTACTACGAGCAGTACTTC.

The rearrangement joins TRBV11-3 to TRBJ2-2; D unresolved. From germline, CDR1 is SGHNT and CDR2 YENEEA. V was trimmed by 3 bases and J by 2 bases, leaving 7 bases between them. The CDR3 covers 14 residues. The CDR3 spells CASSFGPNTGELFF. For the CDR3, the DNA is TGTGCCAGCAGCTTTGGTCCTAACACCGGGGAGCTGTTTTTT.

This sequence joins TRBV19 and TRBJ2-2; D gene unclear. V was clipped by 1 base and J by 9 bases, with 15 bases between them. This CDR3 has 15 amino acids. Germline V CDR1 and CDR2: LNHDA, SQIVND (reference sequence). The CDR3, as DNA: TGTGCCAGTAGTATAGCCTCGGGCTTTGACAGGGAGCTGTTTTTT. Protein product: CASSIASGFDRELFF.

V and J are TRBV5-1 and TRBJ1-4; TRBD1 might be the D (6 bases). The V and J ends lost 0 bases and 0 bases respectively, with 6 bases between them. This CDR3 comprises 15 residues. Germline CDR1 SGHRS, CDR2 YFSETQ. The CDR3 sequence: CASSLEGATNEKLFF. In DNA, the CDR3 is TGCGCCAGCAGCTTGGAGGGGGCAACTAATGAAAAACTGTTTTTT.